This TCR beta chain is from a study of blood T cells in healthy people across ages. This clonotype appeared a few times. CDR1 is SGHTA, CDR2 FQGNSA, per germline. The J segment lost 4 bases and the V segment lost 3 bases, leaving 6 bases of the junction unmatched. This CDR3 has 15 residues. Then a second PCR, running roughly 7 to 11 cycles, was carried out with a sample-barcoded 5' primer and a J-beta primer mix. TCRdb used MiXCR to reprocess the 5' RACE reads, holding one entry per CDR3 protein. The table has roughly 700,000 distinct CDR3 sequences, approximately 30% seen once. This chain uses TRBV7-2 with TRBJ2-3; 8 nucleotides match TRBD2. The clonotype was recovered from an elderly woman in good health. Sequencing was performed on blood. The CDR3, as DNA: TGTGCCAGCAGCTTGATAAGCGGGAGCCCAGATACGCAGTATTTT. It codes for CASSLISGSPDTQYF.